Presented here are 14 T cell receptor beta chains from one specimen sequenced in a study of neurological immune-mediated disorders. Each CDR3 protein gets one entry after TCRdb re-called the 5' RACE reads with MiXCR. The sample lists 25,000 to 35,000 distinct CDR3 sequences, approximately 12% occurring once. Sequencing was carried out using PBMCs. These receptors originate from a man between 60 and 75 years old in good health.

This clonotype was seen at least ten times. The rearrangement links TRBV5-1 to TRBJ2-5; the D gene could be TRBD1 or TRBD2 (5 bases each). CDR1 is SGHRS and CDR2 is YFSETQ in the germline V gene. CDR3 length: 13 residues. V was cut by 5 bases and J by 4 bases, with 12 bases left in between. In DNA form, the CDR3 reads TGCGCCAGCAGGCGAGTCGGGGCAGAGACCCAGTACTTC. It is translated as CASRRVGAETQYF. The entire variable domain, with the rest obtained from reference TRBV5-1 and TRBJ2-5, is as follows: KAGVTQTPRYLIKTRGQQVTLSCSPISGHRSVSWYQQTPGQGLQFLFEYFSETQRNKGNFPGRFSGRQFSNSRSEMNVSTLELGDSALYLCASRRVGAETQYFGPGTRLLVL.

There are a few counts of this clonotype. The chain recombines TRBV6-1 with TRBJ2-1; D possibly corresponds to TRBD2 (6 bases). Trimming removed 7 bases at V and 4 bases at J, with 11 bases between. CDR1 is MNHNS and CDR2 is SASEGT in the germline V gene. CDR3 length equals 13 residues. CDR3 sequence reads: CASTAGKYNEQFF. DNA for the CDR3: TGTGCCAGCACGGCGGGAAAATACAATGAGCAGTTCTTC.

This clonotype was picked up many times. The chain has TRBV4-2 and TRBJ1-1; D possibly corresponds to TRBD1 (5 bases). Germline values: CDR1 LGHNA, CDR2 YNFKEQ. The CDR3 totals 13 residues. With 3 bases removed from V and 2 bases from J, the gap between germline ends came to 7 bases. The CDR3 loop is CASSQTANTEAFF. Written as DNA, the CDR3 is TGTGCCAGCAGCCAGACAGCAAACACTGAAGCTTTCTTT.

This clonotype was detected many times. The chain couples TRBV12-3 or TRBV12-4 to TRBJ1-5, with 8 bases matching TRBD1. With V trimmed by 5 bases and J by 4 bases, 7 bases remained unmatched. The CDR3 is made up of 15 amino acids. The CDR3 coding sequence is TGTGCCAGCAGTCCCAGGTACAGGGGGAATCAGCCCCAGCATTTT. It specifies CASSPRYRGNQPQHF.

This clonotype is categorized as medium-sized (0.01 to 0.1%). This sequence joins TRBV10-3 and TRBJ2-3, with 8 bases identical to TRBD2. The J segment lost 3 bases and the V segment lost 0 bases, leaving 5 bases of the junction unmatched. The germline CDR1 and CDR2 sequences are ENHRY and SYGVKD. The CDR3 has 16 amino acids. The CDR3 here is CAISESISGSTDTQYF. CDR3 DNA sequence: TGTGCCATCAGTGAGTCGATAAGCGGGAGTACAGATACGCAGTATTTT.

The table lists this clonotype with many counts. The chain is built from TRBV6-5 and TRBJ1-1, with TRBD1 matching over 8 bases. Germline V gene data show CDR1 as MNHEY and CDR2 as SVGAGI. The CDR3 totals 17 residues. J gave up 1 base and V 0 bases, and 7 bases lay outside the gene matches. The CDR3 here is CASSYSGTGGPNTEAFF. CDR3 nucleotide sequence: TGTGCCAGCAGTTACTCGGGAACAGGGGGTCCGAACACTGAAGCTTTCTTT.

This clonotype appeared many times. This chain connects TRBV5-5 to TRBJ2-7; D is perhaps TRBD1 or TRBD2 (6 bases each). V lost 0 bases and J 4 bases, leaving 17 bases between the germline ends. The CDR3 covers 16 residues. Germline CDR1 and CDR2: SGHKS and YYEKEE (reference sequence). In nucleotides, the CDR3 is TGTGCCAGCAGCTTGGCGCGGGATTCAGGGGAGTACGAGCAGTACTTC. It codes for CASSLARDSGEYEQYF. Together with reference TRBV5-5 and TRBJ2-7, the CDR3 gives the full variable domain: DAGVTQSPTHLIKTRGQQVTLRCSPISGHKSVSWYQQVLGQGPQFIFQYYEKEERGRGNFPDRFSARQFPNYSSELNVNALLLGDSALYLCASSLARDSGEYEQYFGPGTRLTVT.

This clonotype was seen ten or more times. This chain uses TRBV25-1 with TRBJ2-7; TRBD1 matches 8 bases. The CDR3 has 15 amino acids. V was clipped by 6 bases and J by 0 bases; unmatched bases: 7. Germline assignment: CDR1 MGHDK and CDR2 SYGVNS. As DNA, the CDR3 is TGTGCCAGCAGAGGATCGACAGGGGCCTCCTACGAGCAGTACTTC. Translated, it gives CASRGSTGASYEQYF.

This clonotype was detected ten times or more. The chain joins TRBV7-3 to TRBJ2-2, with D maybe TRBD2 (5 bases). Germline CDR1 is SGHTA and CDR2 is FQGTGA. This CDR3 is 13 amino acids long. The V end lost 3 bases, the J end lost 5 bases, and 7 bases lay between the germline ends. CDR3 residues: CASSFGGTGELFF. CDR3 bases: TGTGCCAGCAGCTTCGGCGGGACCGGGGAGCTGTTTTTT.

There are many counts of this clonotype. The chain combines TRBV12-3 or TRBV12-4 with TRBJ2-2, with D perhaps TRBD2 (6 bases). This CDR3 spans 15 amino acids. Between the trimmed V and J ends, which lost 8 bases and 5 bases, there was a span of 18 bases. CDR3 DNA: TGTGCCAGCTCCCCGGGACTGAAGTTAACCGGGGAGCTGTTTTTT. This translates into CASSPGLKLTGELFF.

This clonotype was observed at least ten times. The chain couples TRBV5-1 to TRBJ2-5, with TRBD2 identical over 10 bases. Trimming at V came to 3 bases and at J to 0 bases, leaving 5 bases not matched to a gene. Germline V gives CDR1 SGHRS, CDR2 YFSETQ. The CDR3 runs 16 residues. The CDR3 reads CASSYGLAEYQETQYF. Written as DNA, the CDR3 is TGCGCCAGCAGCTACGGACTAGCGGAATACCAAGAGACCCAGTACTTC.

This clonotype has at least ten counts. The rearrangement uses TRBV5-1 and TRBJ1-1; 8 nucleotides agree with TRBD1. The junction had 5 bases not matched to a gene; V was cut back by 4 bases and J by 0 bases. Germline V lookup: CDR1 SGHRS, CDR2 YFSETQ. The length of the CDR3 is 15 residues. CDR3 coding DNA: TGCGCCAGCAGCGTAGGGACAGGTCTGAACACTGAAGCTTTCTTT. Translating it yields CASSVGTGLNTEAFF.

In its sample, this clonotype was seen many times. The chain carries TRBV11-1 and TRBJ2-7, with a possible D match to TRBD2 (6 bases). The length of the CDR3 is 14 residues. V was trimmed by 9 bases and J by 7 bases, leaving 22 bases between them. Germline loops: CDR1 SGHAT, CDR2 FQDESV (reference sequence). Here the CDR3 DNA reads TGTGCCAGTACCGGAGGGGACTTTCACGGGGAGCAGTACTTC. It encodes CASTGGDFHGEQYF.

This clonotype occurred many times. The chain links TRBV20-1 to TRBJ1-5; D is possibly TRBD1 (5 bases). With 6 bases removed from V and 0 bases from J, the gap between germline ends came to 21 bases. The CDR3 has 17 residues. The V gene's germline CDR1 is DFQATT and CDR2 SNEGSKA (reference sequence). Written as DNA, the CDR3 is TGCAGTGCCCGTCCCTGGGGCGGAAGCTATAGCAATCAGCCCCAGCATTTT. Protein product: CSARPWGGSYSNQPQHF.